This TCR beta chain originates from a study of T cell repertoires in cytomegalovirus infection. With 0 bases removed from V and 6 bases from J, the gap between germline ends came to 14 bases. The CDR3 has 15 residues. Germline CDR1 is DFQATT and CDR2 is SNEGSKA (reference sequence). TCRdb reprocessed the reads via MiXCR and lists one record per CDR3 protein. The sample lists hundreds of thousands of distinct CDR3 sequences, 25% to 40% occurring once. With regard to this clonotype: Its antigen is unidentified.

Sample: cultured CD8+ T cells from PBMCs, taken from culture after CMV antigen stimulation. This receptor was obtained from a human donor in good health (CMV status not recorded). Some clones in this sample may be carry-over from other donors' samples. V usage is TRBV20-1 and J usage is TRBJ2-2, with D tentatively TRBD1 or TRBD2 (5 bases each). For the CDR3, the DNA is TGCAGTGCTAGAGATCGGCGAGGGGCGGCCGGGGAGCTGTTTTTT. It translates to CSARDRRGAAGELFF.